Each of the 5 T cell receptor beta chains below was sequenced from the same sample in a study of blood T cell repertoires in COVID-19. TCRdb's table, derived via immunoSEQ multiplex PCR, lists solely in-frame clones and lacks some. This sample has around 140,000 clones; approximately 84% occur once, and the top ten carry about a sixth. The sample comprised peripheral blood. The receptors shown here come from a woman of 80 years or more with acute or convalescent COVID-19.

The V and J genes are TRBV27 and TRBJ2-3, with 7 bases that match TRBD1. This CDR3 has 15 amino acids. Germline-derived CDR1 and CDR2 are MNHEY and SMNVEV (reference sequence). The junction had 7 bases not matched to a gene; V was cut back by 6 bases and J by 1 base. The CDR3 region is CASRSGTVGTDTQYF. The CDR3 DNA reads TGTGCCAGCAGATCCGGGACAGTCGGCACAGATACGCAGTATTTT.

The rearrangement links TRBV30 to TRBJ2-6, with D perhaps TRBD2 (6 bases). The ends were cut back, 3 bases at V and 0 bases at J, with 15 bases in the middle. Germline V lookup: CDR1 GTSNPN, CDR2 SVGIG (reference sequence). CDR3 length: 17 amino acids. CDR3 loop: CAWRWGGPRSGANVLTF. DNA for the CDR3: TGTGCCTGGAGGTGGGGAGGCCCTCGCTCTGGGGCCAACGTCCTGACTTTC.

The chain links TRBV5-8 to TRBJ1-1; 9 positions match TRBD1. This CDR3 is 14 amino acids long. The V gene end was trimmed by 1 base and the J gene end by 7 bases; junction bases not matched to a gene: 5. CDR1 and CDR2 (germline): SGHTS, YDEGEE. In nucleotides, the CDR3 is TGTGCCAGCAGCTTGATGACAGGGGGGATTGAAGCTTTCTTT. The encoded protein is CASSLMTGGIEAFF.

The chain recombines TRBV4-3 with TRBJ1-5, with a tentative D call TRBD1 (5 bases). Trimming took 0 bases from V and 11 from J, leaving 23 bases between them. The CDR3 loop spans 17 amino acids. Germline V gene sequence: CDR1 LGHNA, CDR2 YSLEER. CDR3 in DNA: TGCGCCAGCAGCCAAGATACACTCCGAAGGGGCCCCTCGTCCCAGCATTTT. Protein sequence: CASSQDTLRRGPSSQHF.

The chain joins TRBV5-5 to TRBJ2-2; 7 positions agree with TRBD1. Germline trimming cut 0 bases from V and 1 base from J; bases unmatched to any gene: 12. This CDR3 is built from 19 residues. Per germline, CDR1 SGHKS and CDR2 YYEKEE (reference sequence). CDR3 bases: TGTGCCAGCAGCTTGGTCGGACAGGTTTTGACCTTGAACACCGGGGAGCTGTTTTTT. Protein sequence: CASSLVGQVLTLNTGELFF.